These 19 T cell receptor beta chains were all obtained from the same sample, sequenced in a study of regulatory T cells in long-lasting Graves disease. Time point: newly diagnosed GD, antithyroid drugs for less than 3 months. Isolated PBMC RNA provided the starting material for the TCR library. For TCR beta, libraries came from iRepertoire HTBI primers and Arm-PCR of CDR3 regions. TCRdb re-derived calls from the multiplex PCR reads in MiXCR, one entry per CDR3 protein. There are around 400,000 distinct CDR3 sequences in the sample; 12% occur only once, and approximately 17% lies in the top ten. The data were also submitted as part of a second study, on T cells in Graves' hyperthyroidism and ophthalmopathy.

Sequenced material: peripheral blood mononuclear cells (PBMCs), taken at new diagnosis, from a patient treated with antithyroid drugs. These receptors came from a woman under 30 with Graves disease.

In its sample, this clonotype was seen many times. The chain couples TRBV7-2 to TRBJ1-4, with D uncertain. Germline loops: CDR1 SGHTA, CDR2 FQGNSA. Trimming left V 4 bases short and J 7 bases short, with 7 bases between. The CDR3 runs to 12 residues. CDR3 protein: CASSSVTEKLFF. CDR3 nucleotides: TGTGCCAGCAGCTCCGTAACTGAAAAACTGTTTTTT.

This clonotype has ten or more counts. This chain links TRBV16 with TRBJ2-3; D is perhaps TRBD1 (5 bases). CDR1 is KGHSY, CDR2 FQNENV, per germline. V was clipped by 0 bases and J by 6 bases, with 13 bases between them. The CDR3 covers 15 residues. CDR3: CASSQSRGRTDTQYF. The CDR3 nucleotides read TGTGCCAGCAGCCAATCTAGGGGTCGTACGGATACGCAGTATTTT.

This clonotype appeared many times. The V gene is TRBV9, the J gene TRBJ1-2; D is ambiguous. Looked up from germline, CDR1 is SGDLS and CDR2 is YYNGEE. CDR3 length equals 13 residues. V gave up 0 bases and J gave up 3 bases, with 6 bases separating them. The CDR3 DNA follows: TGTGCCAGCAGCGTAGAGGAAGACTATGGCTACACCTTC. Translation: CASSVEEDYGYTF.

This clonotype was found a few times. J is TRBJ2-4 and V is TRBV2; 7 nucleotides match TRBD1. Germline assignment: CDR1 SNHLY and CDR2 FYNNEI. This CDR3 has 13 amino acids. Germline trimming cut 8 bases from V and 3 bases from J; bases unmatched to any gene: 4. CDR3 residues: CASRDSFKNIQYF. CDR3 in DNA: TGTGCCAGCCGGGACAGTTTCAAAAACATTCAGTACTTC.

Only a few counts were recorded for this clonotype. This sequence joins TRBV4-3 and TRBJ2-4, with 8 nucleotides matching TRBD2. This CDR3 has 21 amino acids. Germline-derived CDR1 and CDR2 are LGHNA and YSLEER. Trimming cost V 0 bases and J 10 bases; bases outside gene matches: 26. This chain's CDR3 is CASSQDSPPMSGGRPLSIQYF. In DNA, the CDR3 is TGCGCCAGCAGCCAAGATTCCCCACCTATGAGCGGGGGCCGACCCTTATCTATTCAGTACTTC.

This clonotype was seen ten or more times. The chain recombines TRBV24-1 with TRBJ1-1; 10 bases fit TRBD1. After removal of 7 bases from V and 2 bases from J, the junction contained 3 bases not matched to a gene. This CDR3 contains 14 residues. Germline-derived CDR1 and CDR2 are KGHDR and SFDVKD. The CDR3 sequence is CATRGQGRNTEAFF. CDR3 coding DNA: TGTGCCACCAGGGGACAGGGGAGAAACACTGAAGCTTTCTTT.

CDR3: CASSFQGARELFF. CDR3 nucleotide sequence: TGTGCCAGCAGCTTCCAGGGGGCCCGGGAGCTGTTTTTT. V is TRBV27 and J is TRBJ2-2; 8 positions match TRBD1. V lost 6 bases to trimming and J lost 9 bases; unmatched junction nucleotides: 6. The CDR3 covers 13 residues. Germline CDR1 and CDR2: MNHEY and SMNVEV (reference sequence).

This clonotype was recorded a few times. The chain combines TRBV6-2 or TRBV6-3 with TRBJ1-1; D is unclear. The germline V gene has CDR1 MNHEY and CDR2 SVGEGT. This CDR3 has 15 amino acids. V shed 2 bases and J shed 0 bases, with 10 bases lying between them. The CDR3 bases are TGTGCCAGCAGTTACGGCATCAGTGTGAACACTGAAGCTTTCTTT. This gives the protein CASSYGISVNTEAFF.

This clonotype came up many times. This chain links TRBV12-3 or TRBV12-4 with TRBJ2-1; TRBD1 matches 10 bases. V was pared by 5 bases and J by 8 bases, with 9 bases of the junction left unmatched. The CDR3 is made up of 15 amino acids. The CDR3 DNA sequence: TGTGCCAGCAGTATTGACAGGGGGCGCGGGGATGAGCAGTTCTTC. It encodes CASSIDRGRGDEQFF.

This clonotype was recorded at least ten times. The J gene is TRBJ2-7, the V gene TRBV29-1, with 7 bases lining up with TRBD2. The CDR3 is made up of 14 amino acids. Germline CDR1 is SQVTM and CDR2 is ANQGSEA. Trimming cost V 2 bases and J 4 bases; bases outside gene matches: 8. CDR3 loop: CSVELGGSVYEQYF. CDR3 in DNA: TGCAGCGTTGAATTGGGCGGGAGTGTATACGAGCAGTACTTC.

This clonotype was counted ten times or more. The chain couples TRBV28 to TRBJ1-6; D not resolved. The CDR3 extends over 15 amino acids. V lost 2 bases and J 4 bases, leaving 9 bases between the germline ends. Germline CDR1 MDHEN, CDR2 SYDVKM. As DNA, the CDR3 is TGTGCCAGCAGTTTAGCCGTGGGTTATAATTCACCCCTCCACTTT. This codes for CASSLAVGYNSPLHF.

This clonotype was found many times. This rearrangement joins TRBV7-2 to TRBJ2-2; D may be TRBD1 (5 bases). CDR1 and CDR2 from the germline V gene are SGHTA and FQGNSA. The CDR3 is made up of 14 amino acids. Trimming stripped 9 bases from V and 2 bases from J, with 13 bases between. CDR3 bases: TGTGCCAGTTGGGGCCTACTAAACACCGGGGAGCTGTTTTTT. Protein product: CASWGLLNTGELFF.

This clonotype was recorded at least ten times. V is TRBV2 and J is TRBJ2-3; 11 bases fit TRBD1. This CDR3 is built from 14 residues. Trimming took 8 bases from V and 3 from J; bases not matched to a gene: 4. Germline CDR1 reads SNHLY; CDR2 reads FYNNEI. The CDR3 DNA reads as TGTGCCAGCGACGGACAGGGGGCAACAGATACGCAGTATTTT. Translation gives CASDGQGATDTQYF.

J is TRBJ1-3 and V is TRBV20-1; D might be TRBD1 (5 bases). This CDR3 has 14 amino acids. Germline CDR1 DFQATT, CDR2 SNEGSKA (reference sequence). Trimming shortened V by 6 bases and J by 0 bases, and 12 bases separated the two germline ends. CDR3 nucleotide sequence: TGCAGTGCGACCCTGGGGCTCTCTGGAAACACCATATATTTT. It yields the protein CSATLGLSGNTIYF.

V is TRBV20-1 and J is TRBJ2-7, with D hard to call. The germline CDR1 and CDR2 sequences are DFQATT and SNEGSKA (reference sequence). V lost 5 bases and J 0 bases, leaving 5 bases between the germline ends. The CDR3 extends over 11 amino acids. The CDR3 protein is CSAFSSYEQYF. The CDR3 DNA follows: TGCAGTGCTTTCAGCTCCTACGAGCAGTACTTC.

The chain joins TRBV20-1 to TRBJ1-6; TRBD1 matches at 7 bases. From germline, CDR1 is DFQATT and CDR2 SNEGSKA (reference sequence). The CDR3 length is 14 residues. Trimming took 3 bases from V and 9 from J; bases not matched to a gene: 8. The DNA of the CDR3 is TGCAGTGCTAGGGAGAACAGGGGAAGTTCACCCCTCCACTTT. Its translation: CSARENRGSSPLHF.

This clonotype was picked up a small number of times. The rearrangement uses TRBV4-2 and TRBJ2-1, with D tentatively TRBD1 (5 bases). Germline CDR1 reads LGHNA; CDR2 reads YNFKEQ. The CDR3 totals 17 residues. Trimming took off 0 bases at V and 9 bases at J, with 21 bases between the two ends. The CDR3 protein is CASSQDPPGQDDSEQFF. CDR3 DNA: TGTGCCAGCAGCCAAGATCCCCCCGGACAAGATGATAGTGAGCAGTTCTTC.

This clonotype was observed many times. This chain uses TRBV14 with TRBJ2-1; TRBD1 agrees at 8 bases. CDR1 and CDR2 from the germline V gene are SGHDN and FVKESK. V gave up 3 bases and J gave up 9 bases; unmatched junction bases: 10. The CDR3 is made up of 15 amino acids. The chain's CDR3 is CASSHIGQGQSEQFF. CDR3 nucleotide sequence: TGTGCCAGCAGCCATATTGGACAGGGCCAAAGTGAGCAGTTCTTC.

This clonotype has a count of ten or more. The rearrangement uses TRBV4-2 and TRBJ2-1; 8 bases fit TRBD2. The CDR3 totals 17 residues. The V gene's germline CDR1 is LGHNA and CDR2 YNFKEQ. V lost 0 bases, J lost 0 bases, and 4 bases stayed unmatched. The CDR3 DNA reads as TGTGCCAGCAGCCAAGATAGCGGGACCACCTCCTACAATGAGCAGTTCTTC. Its translation: CASSQDSGTTSYNEQFF.